The 12 T cell receptor beta chains reported below all come from one sample, sequenced in a study of blood T cell repertoires in COVID-19. Sequencing was performed with immunoSEQ multiplex PCR; in TCRdb, only in-frame clones are kept and a portion is missing. Of 150,000 or so clones listed, about 86% are singletons. The sequenced sample was peripheral blood. The receptor source for this set is a woman aged 60-70 years with acute or convalescent COVID-19.

Details on this clone: Germline and junction disagree at one end, which may indicate a read error. This chain joins TRBV7-7 and TRBJ2-5; D possibly corresponds to TRBD2 (5 bases). Germline-derived CDR1 and CDR2 are SSHAT and FNYEAQ (reference sequence). This CDR3 comprises 14 residues. The DNA for the CDR3 is TGTGCTAGCAGCTTAGCGTCGAGGATTGAGACCCAGTACTTC. This encodes CASSLASRIETQYF.

The rearrangement joins TRBV5-6 to TRBJ2-1, with 7 positions matching TRBD1. The CDR3 loop spans 17 amino acids. Losses at the gene ends were 1 base for V and 3 bases for J; bases not matched to a gene: 10. Germline V gene data show CDR1 as SGHDT and CDR2 as YYEEEE. The CDR3 sequence: CASSLTRPGQSYNEQFF. In DNA, the CDR3 is TGTGCCAGCAGCTTGACCCGGCCGGGACAGAGCTACAATGAGCAGTTCTTC.

The rearrangement uses TRBV6-1 and TRBJ1-2; 9 nucleotides line up with TRBD1. CDR1 and CDR2 from the germline V gene are MNHNS and SASEGT. The CDR3 is made up of 13 amino acids. V lost 2 bases to trimming and J lost 6 bases; unmatched junction nucleotides: 1. CDR3 DNA: TGTGCCAGCAGTGAAAGGGACAGGGATGGCTACACCTTC. Translation: CASSERDRDGYTF.

The rearrangement links TRBV6-6 to TRBJ2-1; D is uncertain. The germline gives CDR1 MNHNY, CDR2 SVGAGI (reference sequence). This CDR3 has 13 amino acids. V lost 3 bases to trimming and J lost 2 bases, with 5 bases between them. DNA of the CDR3: TGTGCCAGCAGTTATGCTACCTACAATGAGCAGTTCTTC. It is translated as CASSYATYNEQFF.

The chain carries TRBV10-3 and TRBJ2-2; 11 bases align to TRBD1. Trimming took 7 bases from V and 6 from J; bases not matched to a gene: 7. CDR1 ENHRY and CDR2 SYGVKD come from the germline V gene. The CDR3 has 15 residues. The CDR3 bases are TGTGCCATCACCCCGGGACAGGGGGGTCCCGGGGAGCTGTTTTTT. Translated: CAITPGQGGPGELFF.

J is TRBJ1-2 and V is TRBV19, with D perhaps TRBD1 (6 bases). This CDR3 is built from 13 residues. Trimming took 10 bases from V and 0 from J, leaving 12 bases between them. Germline CDR1 is LNHDA and CDR2 is SQIVND (reference sequence). CDR3 region: CATTDRPNYGYTF. CDR3 nucleotides: TGTGCCACCACGGACAGACCTAACTATGGCTACACCTTC.

The sample holds a few counts of this clone. The sample holds other DNA sequences that translate to the same CDR3. The rearrangement links TRBV5-1 to TRBJ2-5, with 8 nucleotides matching TRBD2. The length of the CDR3 is 13 residues. Germline CDR1 and CDR2: SGHRS and YFSETQ. The ends lost 4 bases at V and 5 bases at J; junction bases unmatched: 4. CDR3 in DNA: TGCGCCAGCAGCCCAGCGGGGGAGGAGACCCAGTACTTC. This encodes CASSPAGEETQYF.

Note on this clone: Additional DNA sequences in this sample encode the identical CDR3. V is TRBV30 and J is TRBJ2-5, with unresolved D. V was clipped by 3 bases and J by 1 base, with 3 bases between them. The CDR3 runs to 11 residues. Germline CDR1 reads GTSNPN; CDR2 reads SVGIG (reference sequence). In DNA, the CDR3 is TGTGCCTGGAGCGTCCAAGAGACCCAGTACTTC. Its protein product is CAWSVQETQYF.

The V gene is TRBV6-1, the J gene TRBJ2-3; a possible D gene is TRBD2 (5 bases). The CDR3 consists of 15 residues. The V gene's germline CDR1 is MNHNS and CDR2 SASEGT. Trimming removed 2 bases at V and 2 bases at J, with 11 bases between. The CDR3 loop reads CASSERRGNTDTQYF. Written as DNA, the CDR3 is TGTGCCAGCAGTGAACGACGGGGAAACACAGATACGCAGTATTTT.

V and J are TRBV3-1 (or the pseudogene TRBV3-2) and TRBJ2-7; possibly TRBD1 for D (5 bases). Trimming shortened V by 4 bases and J by 2 bases, and 12 bases separated the two germline ends. Germline assignment: CDR1 LGHDT and CDR2 YNNKEL (reference sequence). This CDR3 has 14 residues. CDR3 DNA: TGTGCCAGCAGCCCCGTCTCAGGGACCTACGAGCAGTACTTC. Its translation is CASSPVSGTYEQYF.

V and J are TRBV11-2 and TRBJ1-1; the match to TRBD1 covers 10 bases. V lost 1 base and J lost 8; bases outside the gene matches: 10. Germline V gives CDR1 SGHAT, CDR2 FQNNGV. This CDR3 has 16 residues. Here the CDR3 reads CASSLGMGQGRLEAFF. In DNA form, the CDR3 reads TGTGCCAGCAGCTTAGGTATGGGACAGGGGAGGCTCGAAGCTTTCTTT.

For the CDR3, the DNA is TGCGCCAGCAGCCACCGACAGCGCGACAATGAGCAGTTCTTC. This encodes CASSHRQRDNEQFF. The rearrangement links TRBV5-1 to TRBJ2-1; D is perhaps TRBD1 (5 bases). CDR1 is SGHRS and CDR2 is YFSETQ in the germline V gene. The CDR3 sequence is 14 residues long. V was clipped by 4 bases and J by 5 bases, with 13 bases between them.